This is a list of T cell receptor beta chains from one sample in a study of early T cells in non-severe SARS-CoV-2 infection. TCRdb re-derived calls from the 5' RACE reads in MiXCR, one entry per CDR3 protein. Altogether about 110,000 distinct CDR3 sequences are present, 9% to 14% being singletons, with the ten largest covering around 3.2%. The specimen sequenced was whole blood. The receptor source for this set is an adult who was a healthcare worker with PCR-confirmed SARS-CoV-2 infection or an uninfected control (not recorded which). Each CDR3 is given without its conserved first and last residue.

TRBV5-1	TRBJ2-7	ASSSGLAGIKEQY
TRBV12-3/TRBV12-4	TRBJ2-6	ASAPPGSSGANVLT
TRBV12-3/TRBV12-4	TRBJ1-5	ASSSRTGINQPQH
TRBV6-5	TRBJ2-7	ASSLDRGHLYEQY
TRBV27	TRBJ2-7	ASSLPPYEQY
TRBV11-1	TRBJ2-1	ASSLGSGRSEQF
TRBV5-1	TRBJ2-5	ASSSLGQIQETQY
TRBV12-3/TRBV12-4	TRBJ2-1	ASSQDRGQF
TRBV24-1	TRBJ1-2	ATSDPGQGYGYT
TRBV18	TRBJ2-7	ASSPKPGQGAYEQY
TRBV20-1	TRBJ2-1	SARDPFRQTGYNEQF
TRBV6-1	TRBJ1-2	ASSDSGEDYGYT
TRBV5-1	TRBJ1-2	ASSPGDRGVYGYT
TRBV18	TRBJ1-4	ASSLQGGEKLF
TRBV29-1	TRBJ2-1	SVEAVSSYNEQF
TRBV24-1	TRBJ2-7	ATSDTGGSHEQY
TRBV9	TRBJ2-5	ASSVGPQETQY
TRBV6-5	TRBJ2-1	ASSYGGGVAYNEQF
TRBV6-4	TRBJ1-4	ASSPGGGEGEKLF
TRBV7-2	TRBJ2-1	ASSVPGLTGKNEQF
TRBV7-9	TRBJ2-3	ACQATSTDTQY
TRBV7-6	TRBJ2-7	ASSPRGGAYEQY
TRBV6-5	TRBJ1-2	ASSYGGRDYGYT
TRBV5-1	TRBJ2-7	ASSLVGQGAYEQY
TRBV10-1	TRBJ2-1	ASSERYNEQF
TRBV20-1	TRBJ2-7	SARDAGVHYEQY
TRBV11-2	TRBJ2-1	ASRFRTGTNNEQF
TRBV11-3	TRBJ2-1	ASSLVSGLEEEQF
TRBV12-3/TRBV12-4	TRBJ2-1	ASSLDRGPNEQF
TRBV7-6	TRBJ2-5	ASSPLAGMETQY
TRBV5-7	TRBJ1-1	ASSPGTGGFTEAF
TRBV6-6	TRBJ2-2	ASHPRGASANTGELF
TRBV11-2	TRBJ2-1	ASSWTSGNRYNEQF
TRBV2	TRBJ2-3	ASSAQGLSTDTQY
TRBV6-5	TRBJ1-1	ASRRDGKMNTEAF
TRBV6-5	TRBJ2-2	ASSYRRTSGRLTGELF
TRBV29-1	TRBJ2-5	SVIPGSYETQY
TRBV11-2	TRBJ2-1	ASSFTGKANEQF
TRBV29-1	TRBJ2-1	SVPTPGGINEQF
TRBV5-5	TRBJ2-1	ASSPSTGSYNEQF
TRBV5-4	TRBJ2-5	ASSLLSGTQETQY
TRBV5-4	TRBJ2-1	ASSSDILGDNEQF
TRBV5-1	TRBJ2-3	ASSLGPTNTDTQY
TRBV12-5	TRBJ2-7	ASGFGTPGEYSYEQY
TRBV6-5	TRBJ2-2	ASSIGLAGPTGELF
TRBV6-5	TRBJ1-1	ASTLGRDMNTEAF
TRBV25-1	TRBJ2-3	ASSVGGRTDTQY
TRBV11-2	TRBJ2-1	ASSLDPVYEQF
TRBV3-1	TRBJ2-7	ASSPTAGVVYEQY
TRBV7-8	TRBJ2-7	ASSLGSEHYEQY
TRBV15	TRBJ2-5	ATAGGIGETQY
TRBV12-3/TRBV12-4	TRBJ1-3	ASRPGGLGGNTIY
TRBV5-5	TRBJ2-5	ASSSGRETQY
TRBV18	TRBJ1-3	ASSPYGDFSGNTIY
TRBV7-9	TRBJ2-5	ASSLMRGGEETQY
TRBV7-9	TRBJ1-1	ASSLSELVNTEAF
TRBV6-5	TRBJ1-1	ASRLPGQNTEAF
TRBV5-4	TRBJ1-2	ASSSRGLGYGYT
TRBV7-9	TRBJ1-6	ASSFAEPPLH